The 3 T cell receptor beta chains given below trace back to one sample, sequenced in a study of shared clonotypes between healthy human individuals. Data came from immunoSEQ multiplex PCR; TCRdb stores just in-frame clones and leaves some out. The repertoire includes about 2.5 million clones, around 90% of them detected once, and 0.37% sits in the top ten. The sample comprised naive CD4+ T cells from PBMCs. Indicated subset: CD45RA+ positively selected. The receptors originated from a young man in good health. Some clones in this sample may be carry-over from other donors' samples.

The CDR3 sequence is CASRPSGIYEQYF. The CDR3 DNA reads TGTGCCAGCAGACCTAGCGGGATCTACGAGCAGTACTTC. The V gene is TRBV6-5, the J gene TRBJ2-7, with 9 bases fitting TRBD2. J was trimmed by 3 bases and V by 6 bases; bases with no gene match: 3. The CDR3 is made up of 13 amino acids. Looked up from germline, CDR1 is MNHEY and CDR2 is SVGAGI.

The chain recombines TRBV30 with TRBJ2-3; D gene unclear. With 0 bases removed from V and 5 bases from J, the gap between germline ends came to 9 bases. The CDR3 is 13 residues long. The germline gives CDR1 GTSNPN, CDR2 SVGIG (reference sequence). CDR3 nucleotide sequence: TGTGCCTGGAGTGTATCGACGGGAGATACGCAGTATTTT. Amino acids: CAWSVSTGDTQYF.

Of note for this clone: This same CDR3 is encoded by further DNA sequences in the sample. V usage is TRBV7-2 and J usage is TRBJ2-1, with no clear D. V was trimmed by 5 bases and J by 2 bases, leaving 10 bases between them. Per the germline V gene, CDR1 is SGHTA and CDR2 is FQGNSA. This CDR3 is 14 amino acids long. CDR3 amino acids: CASSPLGAYNEQFF. CDR3 coding DNA: TGTGCCAGCAGCCCTCTGGGCGCCTACAATGAGCAGTTCTTC.